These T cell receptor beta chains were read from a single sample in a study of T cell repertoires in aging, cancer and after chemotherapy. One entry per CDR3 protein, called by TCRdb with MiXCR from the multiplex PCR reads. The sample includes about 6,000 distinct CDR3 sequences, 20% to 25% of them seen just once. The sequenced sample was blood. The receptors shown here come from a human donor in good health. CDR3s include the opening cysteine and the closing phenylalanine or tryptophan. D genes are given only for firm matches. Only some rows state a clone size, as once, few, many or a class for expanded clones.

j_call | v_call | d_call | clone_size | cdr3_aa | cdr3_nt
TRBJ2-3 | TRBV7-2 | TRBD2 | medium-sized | CASSLASGGAGTDTQYF | TGTGCCAGCAGCTTAGCCAGCGGGGGGGCCGGCACAGATACGCAGTATTTT
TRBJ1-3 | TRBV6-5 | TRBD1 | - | CASRGQGGNTIYF | TGTGCCAGCAGAGGACAGGGAGGAAACACCATATATTTT
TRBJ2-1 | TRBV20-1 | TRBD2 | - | CSARASGSDNEQFF | TGCAGTGCTAGAGCTAGCGGGAGTGACAATGAGCAGTTCTTC
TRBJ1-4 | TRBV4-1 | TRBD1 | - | CASSRIRGTGDEKLFF | TGCGCCAGCAGCCGAATACGGGGGACAGGGGACGAAAAACTGTTTTTT
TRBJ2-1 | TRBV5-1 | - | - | CASFRDTDHNEQFF | TGCGCCAGCTTCCGGGACACCGACCACAATGAGCAGTTCTTC
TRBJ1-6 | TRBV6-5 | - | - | CASSYLGSSTDNSPLHF | TGTGCCAGCAGTTATCTAGGCAGCTCCACAGATAATTCACCCCTCCACTTT
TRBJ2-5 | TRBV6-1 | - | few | CASKIEATYRGETQYF | TGTGCCAGCAAAATCGAGGCTACCTATAGGGGAGAGACCCAGTACTTC
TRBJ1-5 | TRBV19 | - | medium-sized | CASSIDPTGTEQPQHF | TGTGCCAGTAGTATAGACCCCACAGGGACGGAGCAGCCCCAGCATTTT
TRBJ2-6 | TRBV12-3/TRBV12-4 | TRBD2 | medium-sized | CASSLEGGKAGANVLTF | TGTGCCAGCAGTTTAGAGGGAGGGAAGGCTGGGGCCAACGTCCTGACTTTC
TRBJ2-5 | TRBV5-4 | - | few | CASSPMGAETQYF | TGTGCCAGCAGCCCGATGGGGGCAGAGACCCAGTACTTC
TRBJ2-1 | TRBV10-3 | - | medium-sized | CAISRGGASNEQFF | TGTGCCATCAGTCGTGGGGGGGCCAGCAATGAGCAGTTCTTC
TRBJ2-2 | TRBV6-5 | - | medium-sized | CASSRQANTGELFF | TGTGCCAGCTCGAGGCAGGCGAACACCGGGGAGCTGTTTTTT
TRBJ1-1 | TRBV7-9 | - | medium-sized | CASSLRDLVDTEAFF | TGTGCCAGCAGCTTAAGGGACCTGGTGGACACTGAAGCTTTCTTT
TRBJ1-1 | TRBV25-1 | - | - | CASSDTSGVGGVDTESFF | TGTGCCAGCAGTGATACCTCAGGGGTAGGGGGGGTGGACACTGAATCTTTCTTT
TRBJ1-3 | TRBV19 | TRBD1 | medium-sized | CATQGVSSGNTIYF | TGTGCCACCCAGGGGGTGAGCTCTGGAAACACCATATATTTT
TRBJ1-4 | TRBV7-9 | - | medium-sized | CASSPGTGGANEKLFF | TGTGCCAGCAGCCCCGGGACCGGTGGAGCTAATGAAAAACTGTTTTTT
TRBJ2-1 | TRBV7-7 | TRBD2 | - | CASSSGGENEQFF | TGTGCCAGCAGCTCCGGGGGGGAGAATGAGCAGTTCTTC
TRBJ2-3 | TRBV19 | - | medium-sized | CASTRRDGTDTQYF | TGTGCCAGTACTCGGAGGGACGGCACAGATACGCAGTATTTT
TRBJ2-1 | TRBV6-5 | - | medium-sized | CASSSQRSSYNEQFF | TGTGCCAGCAGTTCCCAGCGGAGCTCCTACAATGAGCAGTTCTTC
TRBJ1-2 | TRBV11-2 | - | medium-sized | CASSLGRPAGGYTF | TGTGCCAGCAGCTTAGGGAGACCTGCGGGTGGCTACACCTTC
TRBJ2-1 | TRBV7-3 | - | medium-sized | CASAGSDQEQFF | TGTGCCAGCGCGGGGTCAGATCAGGAGCAGTTCTTC
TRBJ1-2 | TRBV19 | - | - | CASSIHVREGYGYTF | TGTGCCAGTAGTATACACGTCAGGGAGGGCTATGGCTACACCTTC
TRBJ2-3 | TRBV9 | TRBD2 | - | CASSVEGLAGPTDTQYF | TGTGCCAGCAGCGTAGAGGGACTAGCGGGACCCACAGATACGCAGTATTTT
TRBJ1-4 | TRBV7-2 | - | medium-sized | CASSLRQDREKLFF | TGTGCCAGCAGCCTCCGACAGGATAGGGAAAAACTGTTTTTT
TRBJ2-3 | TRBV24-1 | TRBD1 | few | CATSDTGTGQDTQYF | TGTGCCACCAGTGATACCGGGACAGGGCAAGATACGCAGTATTTT
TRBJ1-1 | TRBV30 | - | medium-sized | CARSQGYTEAFF | TGTGCCCGTTCCCAGGGTTACACTGAAGCTTTCTTT
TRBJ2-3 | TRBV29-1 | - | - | CSGRGPTDTQYF | TGCAGCGGACGAGGACCCACAGATACGCAGTATTTT
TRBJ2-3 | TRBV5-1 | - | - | CASSLGLASADTQYF | TGTGCCAGCAGCTTGGGGCTAGCTAGCGCAGATACGCAGTATTTT
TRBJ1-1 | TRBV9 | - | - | CASSSSGANTEAFF | TGTGCCAGCAGCTCCTCAGGGGCGAACACTGAAGCTTTCTTT
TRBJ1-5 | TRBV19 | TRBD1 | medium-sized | CASSTNQGVQPQHF | TGTGCCAGTAGTACAAACCAGGGGGTTCAGCCCCAGCATTTT
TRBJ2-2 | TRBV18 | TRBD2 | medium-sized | CASSPGLAGYTGELFF | TGTGCCAGCTCACCGGGACTAGCGGGGTACACCGGGGAGCTGTTTTTT
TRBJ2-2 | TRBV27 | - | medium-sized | CASSLGRNTGELFF | TGTGCCAGCAGTTTAGGACGGAACACCGGGGAGCTGTTTTTT
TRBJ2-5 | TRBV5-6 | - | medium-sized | CASSQGRYETQYF | TGTGCCAGCAGCCAAGGACGTTACGAGACCCAGTACTTC
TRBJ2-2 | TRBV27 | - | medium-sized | CASRTRNTGELFF | TGTGCCAGCAGGACTAGAAACACCGGGGAGCTGTTTTTT
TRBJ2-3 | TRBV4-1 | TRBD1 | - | CASSQEQGIWPQYF | TGCGCCAGCAGCCAAGAACAGGGGATCTGGCCCCAGTATTTT
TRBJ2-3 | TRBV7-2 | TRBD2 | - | CASSAYSGGETDTQYF | TGTGCCAGCTCAGCTTACAGCGGGGGAGAGACAGATACGCAGTATTTT
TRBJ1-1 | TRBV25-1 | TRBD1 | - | CASSEGTGNTEAFF | TGTGCCAGCAGTGAGGGGACAGGGAACACTGAAGCTTTCTTT
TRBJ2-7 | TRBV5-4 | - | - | CATIPGRRGEQYF | TGTGCCACCATTCCGGGACGTCGGGGGGAGCAGTACTTC
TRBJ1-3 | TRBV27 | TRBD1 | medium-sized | CASSPQGASGNTIYF | TGTGCCAGCAGTCCCCAGGGGGCGAGTGGAAACACCATATATTTT
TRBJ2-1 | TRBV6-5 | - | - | CASSPTGQGSYNEQFF | TGTGCCAGCAGTCCGACGGGGCAGGGGTCCTACAATGAGCAGTTCTTC
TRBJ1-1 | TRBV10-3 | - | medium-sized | CAISESDTNTEAFF | TGTGCCATCAGTGAGTCGGACACGAACACTGAAGCTTTCTTT
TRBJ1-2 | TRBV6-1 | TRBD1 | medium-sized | CASSVPGGGAGYTF | TGTGCCAGCAGTGTCCCAGGGGGCGGGGCTGGCTACACCTTC
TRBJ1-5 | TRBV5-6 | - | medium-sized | CASSRRDLGGNQPQHF | TGTGCCAGCAGCCGTAGGGACCTTGGGGGCAATCAGCCCCAGCATTTT
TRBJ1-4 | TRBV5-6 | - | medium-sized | CASSYGPERNNEKLFF | TGTGCCAGCAGCTACGGTCCAGAGAGGAATAATGAAAAACTGTTTTTT
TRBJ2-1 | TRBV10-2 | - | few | CASSDASLDIDEQFF | TGCGCCAGCAGTGACGCTAGTTTGGATATCGATGAGCAGTTCTTC
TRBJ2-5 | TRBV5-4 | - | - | CASSTDFTQETQYF | TGTGCCAGCAGTACGGACTTCACCCAAGAGACCCAGTACTTC
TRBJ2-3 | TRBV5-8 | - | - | CASSLDVGQGDTQYF | TGTGCCAGCAGCTTGGACGTTGGGCAGGGCGATACGCAGTATTTT
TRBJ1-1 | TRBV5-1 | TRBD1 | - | CASSLVGQGRLNTEAFF | TGCGCCAGCAGCTTGGTAGGACAGGGTAGGTTGAACACTGAAGCTTTCTTT
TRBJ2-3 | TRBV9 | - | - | CASSVGDNTDTQYF | TGTGCCAGCAGCGTAGGGGACAACACAGATACGCAGTATTTT
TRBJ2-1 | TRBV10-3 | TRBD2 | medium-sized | CAIRGGDNEQFF | TGTGCCATCAGGGGGGGGGACAATGAGCAGTTCTTC
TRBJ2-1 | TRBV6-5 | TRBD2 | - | CATTELAGLTFF | TGTGCCACCACGGAACTAGCGGGACTCACGTTCTTC
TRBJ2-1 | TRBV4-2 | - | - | CASSQPMNEQFF | TGCGCCAGCAGCCAGCCTATGAATGAGCAGTTCTTC
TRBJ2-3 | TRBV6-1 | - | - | CASSEEGRGGPVDTQYF | TGTGCCAGCAGTGAAGAGGGGCGAGGGGGGCCGGTAGATACGCAGTATTTT
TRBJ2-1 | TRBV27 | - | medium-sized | CASSLSGLPDTNEQFF | TGTGCCAGCAGTTTATCGGGGCTTCCCGACACTAATGAGCAGTTCTTC
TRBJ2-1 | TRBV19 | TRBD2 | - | CASSGTSGRRFYEQFF | TGTGCCAGCAGTGGGACTAGCGGGAGAAGGTTTTATGAGCAGTTCTTC